The clone carrying this TCR beta chain showed up many times. Its antigen remains unknown. This sample was taken from a study of beta chain features in type 1 diabetes. Findings and limits, study-wide: All four CD4+ subsets from Type 1 diabetes patients carried moderately but significantly shorter TCRB CDR3s. Type 1 diabetes patients had VDJ junctions that carried fewer insertions and more deletions. Compared with healthy donors, patients appeared to share more similar naive, central memory and regulatory TCRB repertoires.

Sequenced material consisted of expressed TCRB transcripts (all of the isolated RNA was reverse transcribed). Naive, central memory and regulatory T cell samples yielded a few million reads on average. Assay used: immunoSEQ multiplex PCR; TCRdb lists only in-frame clones, some missing. The sample shows 150,000 to 200,000 clones, around 7.9% of them seen only once. Germline CDR1 and CDR2: LNHNV and YYDKDF (reference sequence). V was pared by 6 bases and J by 10 bases, with 10 bases between. The CDR3 totals 11 residues. The clonotype was recovered from a man between 18 and 35 years old with type 1 diabetes. This chain joins TRBV15 and TRBJ2-1; a weak D match, TRBD1 (5 bases). Sequencing input: central memory CD4+ T cells from blood. The CDR3: CATRQGREQFF. For the CDR3, the DNA is TGTGCCACCAGGCAGGGAAGGGAGCAGTTCTTC.